Sequencing of this TCR beta chain was carried out in a study of cytomegalovirus exposure and HLA in healthy donors. Amplification used 60 Vbeta primers and 13 Jbeta primers. Clones were read by immunoSEQ multiplex PCR, and TCRdb kept only the in-frame ones, dropping some. This sample has 130,000 to 150,000 clones, with approximately 73% found just once. In the case of this clone: Its antigen is unknown.

General study results and limits: In an earlier analysis, about 87% or about 30%: the productive usage of most TCR beta V segments. Among TCR sequences, most were rare, though some public TCRs appeared in many donors. The only immune exposure information that was available was CMV serostatus. A later analysis linked a missense DCLRE1C variant to TCR beta V- and J-gene trimming.

The length of the CDR3 is 15 residues. Germline CDR1 SNHLY, CDR2 FYNNEI. J was trimmed by 1 base and V by 10 bases; bases with no gene match: 9. The material sequenced was PBMCs. The rearrangement joins TRBV2 to TRBJ2-3; 9 positions match TRBD1. This TCR was sampled from a woman younger than 35 in good health and CMV-seronegative. CDR3 in amino acids: CAMLQGALGTDTQYF. CDR3 in DNA: TGTGCCATGCTACAGGGGGCGCTTGGCACAGATACGCAGTATTTT.